Included here is one T cell receptor (beta chain) sequence, with context. It has no known antigen specificity. It has no much larger one-base neighbor in the sample; base qualities were not kept. The record originates from a study of graft-versus-host responses after intestinal transplantation (dated by TCRdb to the early 2020s). About the full investigation: Multivisceral, liver-intestinal, or isolated intestinal transplants were received by the recipients. Bulk TCR-beta CDR3 sequencing was used to track graft-versus-host and host-versus-graft alloreactive T cell clones in the graft, circulation and bone marrow after intestinal transplantation. A peak of at least 4% donor T cells among recipient peripheral blood mononuclear cells was the definition used for donor T cell macrochimerism. Instead of going to the commercial service, samples from a few later patients were sequenced in-house on an Illumina MiSeq and processed with MiXCR. The cohort enrolled 24 intestinal transplant recipients including one retransplant, and a few patients lacking pretransplant specimens were excluded. To identify alloreactive clones, pre-transplant mixed lymphocyte reaction products were sequenced and compared with unstimulated pre-transplant donor and recipient T cells. All recipients received anti-thymocyte globulin induction followed by maintenance tacrolimus and steroids for about three years.

In the first month after transplant, blood samples were collected up to 4 times, and after that at least monthly when available. CDR1 and CDR2, per the germline V gene, are MGHRA and YSYEKL. The CDR3 runs 15 residues from the cysteine to the phenylalanine. Of all the DNA, just the CDR3 is kept, 45 bases in frame from base 1. The junction carries 13 bases between V and J, which are trimmed by 1 base and 4 bases respectively. General findings and caveats noted by the study authors: The relatively low number and heterogeneity of intestinal transplant patients limited the conclusions. Early after transplant, peak levels of circulating GvH clones were associated with declines in HvG clones. In patients with donor T cell macrochimerism, the allografts had high GvH to HvG T cell clonal ratios. GvH clones were detected in recipient bone marrow, and some of these GvH clones were observed earlier in ileal mucosa or blood, consistent with an intestinal mucosal origin.

To prepare the library, the immunoSEQ multiplex PCR assay was applied. For most patients, high-throughput TCR-beta CDR3 sequencing of genomic DNA was performed by Adaptive Biotechnologies. Regarding the original processing steps: TCR sequencing data were retrieved from Adaptive's ImmunoSEQ software for about 17 patients, whereas three other patients were processed with MiXCR and VDJtools. Because the origin of CDR3 nucleotide sequences shared between donor and recipient could not be assigned, those sequences were removed. Alloreactive clones required at least 2-fold expansion over unstimulated cells and minimum CFSE-low frequency of 0.002% (template counts) or 0.001% (read counts). Clones detected in sequenced pre-transplant spleen, lymph node, or MLR CFSE-low populations of the donor or recipient were defined as mappable. Cumulative frequency of alloreactive clones was calculated as a percentage of all sequences weighted by copy number. The source is immuneACCESS, and TCRdb retained only in-frame sequences with V and J called. Part of the clones is not carried over; for the studies checked, unresolved V genes explain less than half of this, and the remainder is unexplained. V and J calls and clone size are given by that table; D and trimming were obtained from the DNA. This sample has more than 55,000 clones in its table, and around nine tenths of those were observed once. The ten largest clonotypes hold less than 2% of the sample.

This clonotype originated in a human patient who received an intestinal transplant, so some T cells may come from the graft donor. Here the sequenced sample was PBMCs, taken 26 days after transplant. The receptor chain draws on TRBV4-1 and TRBJ2-5; TRBD2 is a possible D gene, resting on 6 matching bases. The CDR3 amino acid sequence is: CASSQGVLGGETQYF. The base sequence is TGCGCCAGCAGCCAAGGGGTGCTGGGAGGAGAGACCCAGTACTTC.